Below, 18 T cell receptor beta chains from the same sample are listed, as sequenced in a study of blood T cell repertoires in COVID-19 (TCRdb year 2020). Library construction relied on the immunoSEQ multiplex PCR assay. The source is immuneACCESS, and TCRdb retained only in-frame sequences with V and J called. Part of the clones is not carried over; for the studies checked, unresolved V genes explain less than half of this, and the remainder is unexplained. Present in this sample are about 200,000 clones, about four fifths of which were seen just once. The ten largest account for around 9.3% of the sample. The sample comprised PBMCs or T cells enriched from blood (not recorded which). The receptors were gathered from a woman aged 50 to 65 with acute COVID-19.

The table lists this clone with a few counts. This rearrangement joins TRBV5-1 to TRBJ2-1; the match to TRBD1 covers 8 bases. Germline V gene sequence: CDR1 SGHRS, CDR2 YFSETQ. The trim removed 0 bases at V and 15 bases at J, leaving 5 bases unmatched. The length of the CDR3 is 12 residues. Here the CDR3 reads CASSLGTGMPFF. CDR3 nucleotide sequence: TGCGCCAGCAGCTTGGGGACAGGGATGCCGTTCTTC.

This chain connects TRBV5-1 to TRBJ2-2, with 9 positions matching TRBD1. CDR3 length: 14 residues. Losses at the gene ends were 4 bases for V and 5 bases for J; bases not matched to a gene: 3. Germline assignment: CDR1 SGHRS and CDR2 YFSETQ. The CDR3 spells CASSEGQGTGELFF. The CDR3 nucleotides read TGCGCCAGCAGCGAAGGACAGGGGACCGGGGAGCTGTTTTTT.

The V and J genes are TRBV18 and TRBJ1-2, with D tentatively TRBD1 (5 bases). Germline V gene data show CDR1 as KGHSH and CDR2 as LQKENI. Trimming shortened V by 6 bases and J by 0 bases, and 14 bases separated the two germline ends. The CDR3 sequence is 15 residues long. The CDR3 loop reads CASSQTATPNYGYTF. CDR3 nucleotide sequence: TGTGCCAGCTCGCAGACAGCTACTCCTAACTATGGCTACACCTTC. Full variable domain (remainder filled in from reference TRBV18 and TRBJ1-2): NAGVMQNPRHLVRRRGQEARLRCSPMKGHSHVYWYRQLPEEGLKFMVYLQKENIIDESGMPKERFSAEFPKEGPSILRIQQVVRGDSAAYFCASSQTATPNYGYTFGSGTRLTVV.

This clone occurred once. The V and J genes are TRBV28 and TRBJ2-2, with 7 bases matching TRBD1. This CDR3 spans 16 amino acids. V trimming: 2 bases; J trimming: 0 bases; junction bases outside the gene matches: 3. CDR1 and CDR2 from the germline V gene are MDHEN and SYDVKM. CDR3 loop: CASSLPDRTNTGELFF. DNA for the CDR3: TGTGCCAGCAGTTTACCGGACAGGACGAACACCGGGGAGCTGTTTTTT.

The rearrangement links TRBV29-1 to TRBJ2-3, with 11 positions matching TRBD2. The junction had 7 bases not matched to a gene; V was cut back by 6 bases and J by 2 bases. CDR1 and CDR2 (germline): SQVTM, ANQGSEA. The CDR3 length is 15 residues. CDR3 in DNA: TGCAGCGTCCAGACTAGCGGGGCCTACACAGATACGCAGTATTTT. Translation: CSVQTSGAYTDTQYF.

The chain carries TRBV19 and TRBJ1-5, with 10 bases matching TRBD1. Germline assignment: CDR1 LNHDA and CDR2 SQIVND (reference sequence). The CDR3 spans 15 residues. The ends lost 7 bases at V and 2 bases at J; junction bases unmatched: 5. The CDR3: CASITGTGGNQPQHF. CDR3 nucleotides: TGTGCCAGTATTACCGGGACAGGGGGCAATCAGCCCCAGCATTTT.

The V call is TRBV7-9, the J call TRBJ2-4; 9 bases align to TRBD1. The CDR3 is 13 amino acids. The J segment lost 6 bases and the V segment lost 5 bases, leaving 2 bases of the junction unmatched. In germline, CDR1 is SEHNR, CDR2 FQNEAQ (reference sequence). CDR3 protein: CASSPGQGNIQYF. For the CDR3, the DNA is TGTGCCAGCAGCCCGGGACAGGGAAACATTCAGTACTTC.

This chain uses TRBV7-3 with TRBJ2-6; 8 bases are a match to TRBD1. After removal of 5 bases from V and 4 bases from J, the junction contained 4 bases not matched to a gene. Germline assignment: CDR1 SGHTA and CDR2 FQGTGA. The CDR3 runs to 15 residues. The CDR3 loop reads CASSPTGAGANVLTF. The DNA for the CDR3 is TGTGCCAGCAGCCCGACAGGGGCCGGGGCCAACGTCCTGACTTTC.

V usage is TRBV28 and J usage is TRBJ2-7; D unresolved. Trimming left V 8 bases short and J 6 bases short, with 14 bases between. The CDR3 has 12 residues. Germline CDR1 MDHEN, CDR2 SYDVKM. The CDR3 DNA reads as TGTGCCAGCTACGCCAGTTCTCTCGAGCAGTACTTC. Its translation is CASYASSLEQYF.

In DNA, the CDR3 is TGTGCCAGCAGTGAAGAGGGTCTGGGAGGGATCCCCTACGAGCAGTACTTC. Encoded protein: CASSEEGLGGIPYEQYF. The chain joins TRBV2 to TRBJ2-7; 7 nucleotides match TRBD2. This CDR3 contains 17 residues. Looked up from germline, CDR1 is SNHLY and CDR2 is FYNNEI. J was trimmed by 2 bases and V by 1 base; bases with no gene match: 11.

This chain uses TRBV7-2 with TRBJ2-7, with D uncertain. CDR1 and CDR2 from the germline V gene are SGHTA and FQGNSA. The CDR3 spans 15 residues. Deletions cut 0 bases from V and 2 bases from J, with 11 bases between. The CDR3 loop is CASSLASEKTYEQYF. In nucleotides, the CDR3 is TGTGCCAGCAGCTTAGCGTCAGAAAAGACCTACGAGCAGTACTTC.

This CDR3 reads CASSHLGSSYEQYF. The DNA of the CDR3 is TGTGCCAGCAGCCATCTCGGGAGCTCCTACGAGCAGTACTTC. The chain couples TRBV6-2 or TRBV6-3 to TRBJ2-7; weak D call: TRBD2 (6 bases). The CDR3 consists of 14 residues. The V gene lost 6 bases and the J gene lost 0 bases, with 12 bases spanning the gap. The germline CDR1 and CDR2 sequences are MNHEY and SVGEGT.

V and J are TRBV2 and TRBJ2-1; 8 bases match TRBD1. Germline V gene sequence: CDR1 SNHLY, CDR2 FYNNEI. Trimming removed 4 bases from V and 3 bases from J; junction bases left unmatched: 5. The CDR3 is 15 residues long. The DNA for the CDR3 is TGTGCCAGCAGTGTATGGGACAGGAGCTACAATGAGCAGTTCTTC. This gives the protein CASSVWDRSYNEQFF.

This chain uses TRBV27 with TRBJ2-7; 7 bases map to TRBD2. Germline V gene lookup returns CDR1 MNHEY and CDR2 SMNVEV (reference sequence). There are 15 residues in the CDR3. J was trimmed by 3 bases and V by 5 bases; bases with no gene match: 10. Here the CDR3 reads CASSPKGRGFYEQYF. DNA for the CDR3: TGTGCCAGCAGTCCAAAGGGGCGGGGGTTCTACGAGCAGTACTTC.

The V gene is TRBV5-1, the J gene TRBJ2-7; D uncertain. Trimming removed 4 bases from V and 5 bases from J, with 10 bases in between. The CDR3 is 12 residues long. From germline, CDR1 is SGHRS and CDR2 YFSETQ. CDR3 in amino acids: CASSPERHEQYF. CDR3 coding DNA: TGCGCCAGCAGCCCAGAGAGGCACGAGCAGTACTTC. Full variable domain (rest looked up from reference TRBV5-1 and TRBJ2-7): KAGVTQTPRYLIKTRGQQVTLSCSPISGHRSVSWYQQTPGQGLQFLFEYFSETQRNKGNFPGRFSGRQFSNSRSEMNVSTLELGDSALYLCASSPERHEQYFGPGTRLTVT.

The rearrangement joins TRBV5-1 to TRBJ2-7; no firm D call. Germline CDR1 is SGHRS and CDR2 is YFSETQ. Between the trimmed V and J ends, which lost 0 bases and 3 bases, there was a span of 7 bases. The CDR3 sequence is 13 residues long. The CDR3 here is CASSLARSYEQYF. The CDR3 DNA reads TGCGCCAGCAGCTTGGCTCGCAGCTACGAGCAGTACTTC.

This clone was detected only a few times. The rearrangement joins TRBV29-1 to TRBJ2-1; D is uncertain. Trimming stripped 2 bases from V and 5 bases from J, with 7 bases between. CDR1 and CDR2 (germline): SQVTM, ANQGSEA. This CDR3 has 12 residues. CDR3 protein: CSVEHNNNEQFF. CDR3 in DNA: TGCAGCGTTGAACACAATAACAATGAGCAGTTCTTC.

This clone was observed a handful of times. J is TRBJ1-2 and V is TRBV5-4; 8 bases agree with TRBD1. CDR1 is SGHNT, CDR2 YYREEE, per germline (reference sequence). CDR3 length equals 15 residues. Losses at the gene ends were 2 bases for V and 1 base for J; bases not matched to a gene: 4. The CDR3 DNA is TGTGCCAGCAGCTTCCGGACAGGGCTTAACTATGGCTACACCTTC. Translated: CASSFRTGLNYGYTF.